The 5 T cell receptor beta chains below come from one sample, sequenced in a study of cytomegalovirus exposure and HLA in healthy donors. Primers included in the PCR were 60 Vbeta and 13 Jbeta primers. Produced via immunoSEQ multiplex PCR; TCRdb's table is partial and in-frame only. Altogether under 200,000 clones are present, approximately 12% being singletons, with the ten largest covering less than 8.5%. What was sequenced was PBMCs. The receptor source for this set is a man in his fifties in good health and CMV-seropositive.

The chain recombines TRBV9 with TRBJ2-5; 9 bases agree with TRBD1. Trimming at V came to 3 bases and at J to 2 bases, leaving 5 bases not matched to a gene. The CDR3 extends over 15 amino acids. From germline, CDR1 is SGDLS and CDR2 YYNGEE. This CDR3 is CASSDRQGGQETQYF. The CDR3 coding sequence is TGTGCCAGCAGCGACCGACAGGGGGGGCAAGAGACCCAGTACTTC.

This chain uses TRBV28 with TRBJ2-7; D gene uncertain. The V gene lost 4 bases and the J gene lost 9 bases, with 16 bases spanning the gap. The CDR3 has 13 residues. Germline V gene lookup returns CDR1 MDHEN and CDR2 SYDVKM. CDR3 DNA sequence: TGTGCCAGCAGTTCCTACCTGCTAACTGGGCAGTACGTC. This translates into CASSSYLLTGQYV.

The CDR3 sequence: CASRPDRVKSPLHF. The DNA for the CDR3 is TGTGCCAGCAGACCCGACAGGGTTAAATCACCCCTCCACTTT. This sequence joins TRBV2 and TRBJ1-6; 7 positions agree with TRBD1. The ends lost 6 bases at V and 10 bases at J; junction bases unmatched: 9. CDR3 size: 14 residues. Germline V gene sequence: CDR1 SNHLY, CDR2 FYNNEI.

V gene TRBV7-9 combines with J gene TRBJ2-3; a possible D gene is TRBD2 (5 bases). V shed 0 bases and J shed 2 bases, with 12 bases lying between them. The CDR3 is made up of 16 amino acids. Germline-derived CDR1 and CDR2 are SEHNR and FQNEAQ (reference sequence). CDR3 DNA sequence: TGTGCCAGCAGCTTAGCCGCTAGCTCACTCACAGATACGCAGTATTTT. It codes for CASSLAASSLTDTQYF.

CDR3 DNA sequence: TGCGCCAGCATTCTCGACAGGACAACTGGGGCCAACGTCCTGACTTTC. This translates into CASILDRTTGANVLTF. V gene TRBV10-2 combines with J gene TRBJ2-6; maybe TRBD1 (6 bases). CDR1 WSHSY and CDR2 SAAADI come from the germline V gene. The V and J ends lost 7 bases and 2 bases respectively, with 15 bases between them. This CDR3 spans 16 amino acids.